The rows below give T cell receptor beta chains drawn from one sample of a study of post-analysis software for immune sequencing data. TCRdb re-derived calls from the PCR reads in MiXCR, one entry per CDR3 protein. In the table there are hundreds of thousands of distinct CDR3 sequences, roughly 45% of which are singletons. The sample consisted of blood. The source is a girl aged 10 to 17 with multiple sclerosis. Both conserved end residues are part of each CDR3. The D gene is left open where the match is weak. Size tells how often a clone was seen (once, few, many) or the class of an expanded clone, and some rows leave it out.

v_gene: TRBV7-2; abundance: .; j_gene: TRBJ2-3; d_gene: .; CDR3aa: CASSFRQHTQYF; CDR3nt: TGTGCCAGCAGCTTTAGACAGCATACGCAGTATTTT
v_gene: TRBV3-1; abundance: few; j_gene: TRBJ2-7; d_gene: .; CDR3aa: CASSQDVSRGYSYEQYF; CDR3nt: TGTGCCAGCAGCCAAGACGTATCGCGGGGTTACTCCTACGAGCAGTACTTC
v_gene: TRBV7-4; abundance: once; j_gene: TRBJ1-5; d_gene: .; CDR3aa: CASSENSAISNQPQHF; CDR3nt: TGTGCCAGCAGCGAAAACAGTGCCATTAGCAATCAGCCCCAGCATTTT
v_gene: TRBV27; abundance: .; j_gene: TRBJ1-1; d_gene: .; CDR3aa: CASSLRTMTFF; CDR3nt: TGTGCCAGCAGTTTAAGGACGATGACTTTCTTT
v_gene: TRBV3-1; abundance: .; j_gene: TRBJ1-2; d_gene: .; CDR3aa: CASNAAPQDYGYTF; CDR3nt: TGTGCCAGCAACGCGGCTCCCCAGGACTATGGCTACACCTTC
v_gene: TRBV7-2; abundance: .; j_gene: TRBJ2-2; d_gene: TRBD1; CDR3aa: CASSKTGADTGELFF; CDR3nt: TGTGCCAGCAGCAAGACAGGGGCAGACACCGGGGAGCTGTTTTTT
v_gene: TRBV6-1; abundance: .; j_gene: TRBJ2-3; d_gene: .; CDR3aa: CASSEALAGSPTDTQYF; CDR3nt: TGTGCCAGCAGTGAAGCTTTGGCAGGAAGTCCCACAGATACGCAGTATTTT
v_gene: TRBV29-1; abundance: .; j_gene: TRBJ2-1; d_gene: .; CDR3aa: CSVEASGTYNEQFF; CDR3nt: TGCAGCGTTGAAGCATCAGGGACCTACAATGAGCAGTTCTTC
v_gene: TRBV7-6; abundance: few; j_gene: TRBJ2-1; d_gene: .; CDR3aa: CASSWVEGPYNEQFF; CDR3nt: TGTGCCAGCAGCTGGGTAGAGGGCCCCTACAATGAGCAGTTCTTC
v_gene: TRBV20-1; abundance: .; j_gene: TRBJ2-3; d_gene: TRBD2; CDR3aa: CSARVPSGREDTQYF; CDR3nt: TGCAGTGCTAGAGTGCCTAGCGGGAGGGAAGATACGCAGTATTTT
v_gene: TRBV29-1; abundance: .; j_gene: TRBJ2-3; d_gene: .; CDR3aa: CSVLGRLPNTQYF; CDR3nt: TGCAGCGTCCTGGGACGCCTTCCGAATACGCAGTATTTT
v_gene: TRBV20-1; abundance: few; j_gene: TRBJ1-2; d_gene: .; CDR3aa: CSARDYRGYGYTF; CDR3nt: TGCAGTGCTAGAGACTACAGAGGATATGGCTACACCTTC
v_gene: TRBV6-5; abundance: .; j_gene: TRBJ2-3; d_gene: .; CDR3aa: CANSRDSPHTDTQYF; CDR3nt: TGTGCCAACAGTCGGGACTCCCCACACACAGATACGCAGTATTTT
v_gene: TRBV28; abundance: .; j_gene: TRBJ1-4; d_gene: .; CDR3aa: CASSISRTEKLFF; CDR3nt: TGTGCCAGCAGCATATCTCGGACAGAAAAACTGTTTTTT
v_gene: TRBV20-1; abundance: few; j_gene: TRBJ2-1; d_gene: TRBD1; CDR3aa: CSARGQGTYNEQFF; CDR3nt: TGCAGTGCTAGAGGACAGGGGACCTACAATGAGCAGTTCTTC
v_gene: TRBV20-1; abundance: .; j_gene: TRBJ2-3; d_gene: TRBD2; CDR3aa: CSASSGRGSQYF; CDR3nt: TGCAGTGCTAGTAGCGGGAGGGGTTCGCAGTATTTT
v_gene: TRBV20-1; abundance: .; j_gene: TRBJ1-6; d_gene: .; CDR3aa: CSARVGPSYNSPLHF; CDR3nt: TGCAGTGCTAGAGTTGGACCGAGCTATAATTCACCCCTCCACTTT
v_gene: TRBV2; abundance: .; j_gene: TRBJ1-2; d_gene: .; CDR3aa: CAKTSRANYGYTF; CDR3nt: TGTGCCAAGACGAGCAGGGCTAACTATGGCTACACCTTC
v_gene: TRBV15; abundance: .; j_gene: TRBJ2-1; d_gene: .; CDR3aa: CATSGMGSSYNEQFF; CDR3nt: TGTGCCACCAGCGGCATGGGGAGCTCCTACAATGAGCAGTTCTTC
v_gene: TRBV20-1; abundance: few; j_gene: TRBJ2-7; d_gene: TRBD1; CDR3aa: CSAVEGQGTHEQYF; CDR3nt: TGCAGTGCAGTCGAGGGACAGGGAACCCACGAGCAGTACTTC
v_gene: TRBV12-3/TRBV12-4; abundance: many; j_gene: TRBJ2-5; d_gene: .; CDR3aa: CASSFALETQYF; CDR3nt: TGTGCCAGCAGTTTTGCGTTGGAGACCCAGTACTTC
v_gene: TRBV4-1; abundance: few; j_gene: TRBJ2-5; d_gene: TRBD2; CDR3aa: CASSQEGLAGEETQYF; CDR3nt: TGCGCCAGCAGCCAAGAGGGGCTAGCGGGAGAGGAGACCCAGTACTTC